This T cell receptor (beta chain) comes out of a study of human T cells and chemical hapten exposure. In the study overall: Patients got weekly scalp diphenylcyclopropenone doses over the approximately 25-week study.

The time point denotes: pre-sensitization, week 0. The treatment denotes: therapeutic diphenylcyclopropenone sensitization with weekly scalp DPC. Donation of samples came from alopecia patients who were 18 to 70 years old and suitable for DPC. Trimming removed 3 bases from V and 4 bases from J, with 12 bases in between. CDR1 and CDR2 (germline): SQVTM, ANQGSEA. The CDR3 length is 13 residues. Via MiXCR, TCRdb re-called the RACE reads, giving one row per CDR3 protein. The sample includes 300,000 to 450,000 distinct CDR3 sequences, approximately 5.1% of them seen just once. The chain uses TRBV29-1 and TRBJ2-5; D uncertain. Sequences were derived from whole blood, sampled in connection with sensitization to the hapten diphenylcyclopropenone (DPC). This TCR came from a woman aged 45-65 years with alopecia areata. Some clones in this sample may be carry-over from other donors' samples. CDR3 region: CSVEEWQGETQYF. Here the CDR3 DNA reads TGCAGCGTTGAGGAGTGGCAAGGAGAGACCCAGTACTTC.